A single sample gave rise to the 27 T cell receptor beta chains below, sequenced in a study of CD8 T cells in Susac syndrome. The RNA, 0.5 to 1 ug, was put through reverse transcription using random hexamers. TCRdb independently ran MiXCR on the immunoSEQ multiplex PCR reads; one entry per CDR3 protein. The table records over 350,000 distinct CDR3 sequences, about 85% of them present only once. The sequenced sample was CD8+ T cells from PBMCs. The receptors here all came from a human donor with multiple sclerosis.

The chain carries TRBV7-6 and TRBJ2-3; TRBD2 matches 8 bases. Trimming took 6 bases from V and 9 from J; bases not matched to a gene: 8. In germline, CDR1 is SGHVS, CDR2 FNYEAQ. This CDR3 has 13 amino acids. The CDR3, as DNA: TGTGCCAGCAGTCGGGCGGGAGGCGCAACGCAGTATTTT. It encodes CASSRAGGATQYF.

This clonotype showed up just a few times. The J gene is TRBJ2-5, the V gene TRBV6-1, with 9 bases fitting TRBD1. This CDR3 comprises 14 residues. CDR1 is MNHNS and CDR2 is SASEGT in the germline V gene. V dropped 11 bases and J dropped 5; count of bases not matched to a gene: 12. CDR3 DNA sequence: TGTGCCGGGGGGAGGACAGGGGTCTTGGAGACCCAGTACTTC. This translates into CAGGRTGVLETQYF.

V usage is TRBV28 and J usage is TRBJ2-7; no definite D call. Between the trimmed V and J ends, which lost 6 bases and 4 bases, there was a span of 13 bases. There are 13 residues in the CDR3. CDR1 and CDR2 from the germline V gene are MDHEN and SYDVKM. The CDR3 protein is CASRRTSPYEQYF. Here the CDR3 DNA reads TGTGCCAGCAGGCGGACCTCGCCGTACGAGCAGTACTTC.

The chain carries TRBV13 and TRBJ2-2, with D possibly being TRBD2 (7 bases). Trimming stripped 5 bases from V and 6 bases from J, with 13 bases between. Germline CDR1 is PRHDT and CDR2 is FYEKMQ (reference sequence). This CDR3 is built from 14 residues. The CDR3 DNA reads TGTGCCAGCAGCCCCCCGGGGGGCCCCGGGGAGCTGTTTTTT. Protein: CASSPPGGPGELFF.

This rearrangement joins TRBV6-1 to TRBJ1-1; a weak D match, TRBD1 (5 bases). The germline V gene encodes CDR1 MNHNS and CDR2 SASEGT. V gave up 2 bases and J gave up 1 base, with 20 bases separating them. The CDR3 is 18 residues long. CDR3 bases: TGTGCCAGCAGTGAATTCGGGGGTTGGGCAGGGAAGAACACTGAAGCTTTCTTT. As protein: CASSEFGGWAGKNTEAFF.

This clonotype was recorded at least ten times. Here the CDR3 DNA reads TGTGCCAGCAGTTTAGGGCTTTCCTACGAGCAGTACTTC. Amino acid sequence: CASSLGLSYEQYF. The V and J genes are TRBV27 and TRBJ2-7; no definite D call. Germline-derived CDR1 and CDR2 are MNHEY and SMNVEV (reference sequence). Trimming took off 2 bases at V and 1 base at J, with 6 bases between the two ends. The CDR3 runs to 13 residues.

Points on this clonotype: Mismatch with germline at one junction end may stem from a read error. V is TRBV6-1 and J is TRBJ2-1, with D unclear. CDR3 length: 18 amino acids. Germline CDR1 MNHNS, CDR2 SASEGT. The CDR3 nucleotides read TGTGCCAGCAGTGAAAATTTTCCTACACTTCAATCCTGCAATGAGCAGTTCTTC. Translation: CASSENFPTLQSCNEQFF.

The CDR3 DNA follows: TGTGCCAGCAGAGCCGGGACAGGGTTTTATCAGCCCCAGCATTTT. It is translated as CASRAGTGFYQPQHF. The rearrangement links TRBV2 to TRBJ1-5; 9 positions match TRBD1. CDR1 is SNHLY, CDR2 FYNNEI, per germline. V lost 6 bases and J lost 5; bases outside the gene matches: 8. This CDR3 has 15 residues.

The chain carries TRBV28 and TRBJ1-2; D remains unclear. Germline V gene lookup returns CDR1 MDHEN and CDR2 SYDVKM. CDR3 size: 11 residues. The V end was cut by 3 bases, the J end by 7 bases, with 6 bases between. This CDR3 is CASSFRAGYTF. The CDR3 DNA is TGTGCCAGCAGTTTTAGGGCTGGCTACACCTTC.

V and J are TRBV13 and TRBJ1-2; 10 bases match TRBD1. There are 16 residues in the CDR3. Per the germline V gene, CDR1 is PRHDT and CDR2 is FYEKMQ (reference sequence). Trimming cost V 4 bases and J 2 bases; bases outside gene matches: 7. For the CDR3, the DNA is TGTGCCAGCAGCTCCCGGGACAGGGGTTCGAACTATGGCTACACCTTC. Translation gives CASSSRDRGSNYGYTF.

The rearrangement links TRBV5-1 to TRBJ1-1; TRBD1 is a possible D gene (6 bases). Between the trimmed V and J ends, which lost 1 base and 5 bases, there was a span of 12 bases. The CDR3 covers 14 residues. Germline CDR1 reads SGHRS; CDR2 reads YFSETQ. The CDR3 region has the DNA TGCGCCAGCAGCTTGTGGGGGGACACAACTGAAGCTTTCTTT. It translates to CASSLWGDTTEAFF.

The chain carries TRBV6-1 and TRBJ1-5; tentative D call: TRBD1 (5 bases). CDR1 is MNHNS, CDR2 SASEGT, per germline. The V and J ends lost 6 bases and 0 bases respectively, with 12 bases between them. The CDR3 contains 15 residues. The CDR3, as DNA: TGTGCCAGCAGCCTGCCAGGGTATAGCAATCAGCCCCAGCATTTT. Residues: CASSLPGYSNQPQHF.

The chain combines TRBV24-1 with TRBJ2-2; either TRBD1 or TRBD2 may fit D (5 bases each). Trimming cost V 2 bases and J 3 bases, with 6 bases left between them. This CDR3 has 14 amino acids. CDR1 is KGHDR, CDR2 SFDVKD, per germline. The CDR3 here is CATSDWDDTGELFF. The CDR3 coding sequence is TGTGCCACCAGTGATTGGGACGACACCGGGGAGCTGTTTTTT.

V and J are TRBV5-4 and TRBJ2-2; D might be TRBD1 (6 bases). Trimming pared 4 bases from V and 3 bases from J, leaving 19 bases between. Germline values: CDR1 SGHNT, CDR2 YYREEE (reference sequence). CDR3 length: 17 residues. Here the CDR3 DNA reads TGTGCCAGCAGCCCGGATTTAGGCAGGGGAGACACCGGGGAGCTGTTTTTT. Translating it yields CASSPDLGRGDTGELFF.

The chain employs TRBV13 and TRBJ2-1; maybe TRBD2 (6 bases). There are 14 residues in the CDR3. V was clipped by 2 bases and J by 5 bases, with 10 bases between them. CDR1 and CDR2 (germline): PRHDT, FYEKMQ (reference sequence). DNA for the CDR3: TGTGCCAGCAGCTTAAGAGCTAGCGACAATGAGCAGTTCTTC. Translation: CASSLRASDNEQFF.

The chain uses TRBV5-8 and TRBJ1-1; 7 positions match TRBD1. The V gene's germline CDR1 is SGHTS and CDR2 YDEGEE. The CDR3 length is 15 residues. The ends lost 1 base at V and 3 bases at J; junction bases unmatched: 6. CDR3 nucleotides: TGTGCCAGCAGCTTGACAGGGGATGCTTACACTGAAGCTTTCTTT. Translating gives CASSLTGDAYTEAFF.

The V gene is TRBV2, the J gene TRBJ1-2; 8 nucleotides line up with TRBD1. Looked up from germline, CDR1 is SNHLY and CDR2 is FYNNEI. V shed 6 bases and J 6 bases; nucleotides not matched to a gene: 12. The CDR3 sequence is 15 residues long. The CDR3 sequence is CASSVMGQAMDGYTF. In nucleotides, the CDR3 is TGTGCCAGCAGCGTCATGGGACAGGCAATGGATGGCTACACCTTC.

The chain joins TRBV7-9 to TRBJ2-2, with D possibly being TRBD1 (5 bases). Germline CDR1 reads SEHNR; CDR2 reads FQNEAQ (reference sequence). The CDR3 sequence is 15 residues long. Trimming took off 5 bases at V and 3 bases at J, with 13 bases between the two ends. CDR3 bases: TGTGCCAGCAGCGATTGGCAGGGATACACCGGGGAGCTGTTTTTT. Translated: CASSDWQGYTGELFF.

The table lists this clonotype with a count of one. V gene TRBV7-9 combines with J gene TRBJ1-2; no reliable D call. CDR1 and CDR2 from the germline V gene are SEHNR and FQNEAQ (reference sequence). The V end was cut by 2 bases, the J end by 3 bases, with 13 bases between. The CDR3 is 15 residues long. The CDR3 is CASSLTAGDYYGYTF. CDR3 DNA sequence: TGTGCCAGCAGCTTAACAGCGGGAGATTACTATGGCTACACCTTC.

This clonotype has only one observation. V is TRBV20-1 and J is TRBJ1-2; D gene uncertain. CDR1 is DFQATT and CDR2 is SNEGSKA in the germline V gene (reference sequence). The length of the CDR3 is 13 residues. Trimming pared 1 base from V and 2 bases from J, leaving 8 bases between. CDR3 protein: CSARVSGNYGYTF. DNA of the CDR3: TGCAGTGCTAGAGTATCGGGGAACTATGGCTACACCTTC.

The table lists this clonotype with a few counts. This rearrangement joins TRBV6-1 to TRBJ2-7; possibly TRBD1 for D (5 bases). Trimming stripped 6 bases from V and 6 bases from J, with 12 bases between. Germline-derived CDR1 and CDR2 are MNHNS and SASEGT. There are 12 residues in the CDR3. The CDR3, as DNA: TGTGCCAGCAGCAACTGGACATTCGAGCAGTACTTC. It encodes CASSNWTFEQYF.

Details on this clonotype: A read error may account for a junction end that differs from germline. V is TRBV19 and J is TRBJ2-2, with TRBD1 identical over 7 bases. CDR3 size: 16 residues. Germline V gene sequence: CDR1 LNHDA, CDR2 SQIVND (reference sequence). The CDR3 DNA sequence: TGTGCCAGTGGTATTGACAGGGTTCGAAACGCCGGGGAGCTGTTTTTT. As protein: CASGIDRVRNAGELFF.

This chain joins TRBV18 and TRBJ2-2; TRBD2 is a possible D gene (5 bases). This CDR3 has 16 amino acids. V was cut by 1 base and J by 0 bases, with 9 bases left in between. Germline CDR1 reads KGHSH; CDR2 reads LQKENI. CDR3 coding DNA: TGTGCCAGCTCACCACTCGGGATATCGAACACCGGGGAGCTGTTTTTT. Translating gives CASSPLGISNTGELFF. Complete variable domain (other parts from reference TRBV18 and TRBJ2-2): NAGVMQNPRHLVRRRGQEARLRCSPMKGHSHVYWYRQLPEEGLKFMVYLQKENIIDESGMPKERFSAEFPKEGPSILRIQQVVRGDSAAYFCASSPLGISNTGELFFGEGSRLTVL.

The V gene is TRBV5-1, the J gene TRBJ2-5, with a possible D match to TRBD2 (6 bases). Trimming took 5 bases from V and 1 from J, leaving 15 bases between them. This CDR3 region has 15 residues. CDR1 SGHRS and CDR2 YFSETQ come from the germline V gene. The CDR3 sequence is CASRPIGGVQETQYF. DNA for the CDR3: TGCGCCAGCAGACCCATTGGCGGGGTCCAAGAGACCCAGTACTTC.

Here the CDR3 DNA reads TGTGCCACCAGCAGTGACAGGGCCCTGAACACTGAAGCTTTCTTT. Translating gives CATSSDRALNTEAFF. The chain recombines TRBV15 with TRBJ1-1; TRBD1 agrees at 7 bases. Germline assignment: CDR1 LNHNV and CDR2 YYDKDF (reference sequence). V lost 3 bases, J lost 0 bases, and 4 bases stayed unmatched. This CDR3 is 15 amino acids long.

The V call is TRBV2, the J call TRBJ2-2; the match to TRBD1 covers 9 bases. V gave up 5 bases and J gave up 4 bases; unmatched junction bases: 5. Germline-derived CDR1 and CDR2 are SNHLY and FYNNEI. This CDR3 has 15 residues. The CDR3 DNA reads TGTGCCAGCAGTACGACAGGGGGAGGCACCGGGGAGCTGTTTTTT. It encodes CASSTTGGGTGELFF.

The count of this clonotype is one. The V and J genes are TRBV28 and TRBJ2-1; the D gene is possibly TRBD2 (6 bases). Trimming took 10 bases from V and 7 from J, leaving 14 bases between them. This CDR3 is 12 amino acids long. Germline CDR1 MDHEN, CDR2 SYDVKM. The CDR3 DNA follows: TGTGCCACGGAGGGGAAGTGGAATGAGCAGTTCTTC. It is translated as CATEGKWNEQFF.